These 19 T cell receptor beta chains originate from one sample sequenced in a study of type 1 regulatory T cells. MiXCR was run by TCRdb on the reads, yielding one entry per CDR3 protein. The sample contains about 60,000 distinct CDR3 sequences, less than 65% of which appear only once. These receptors' antigens are unknown. The source material was cultured non-Tr1 T cells, either the whole culture or a sorted T cell fraction (not recorded which). The receptor set was obtained from a human donor in good health.

This clonotype was seen only once. The rearrangement uses TRBV6-6 and TRBJ1-5; D remains unclear. Trimming removed 2 bases at V and 0 bases at J, with 5 bases between. This CDR3 spans 14 amino acids. CDR1 is MNHNY, CDR2 SVGAGI, per germline (reference sequence). The CDR3 nucleotides read TGTGCCAGCAGTTACCGGGATAGCAATCAGCCCCAGCATTTT. Its translation: CASSYRDSNQPQHF.

The chain links TRBV12-5 to TRBJ2-5, with a tentative D call TRBD1 (6 bases). Looked up from germline, CDR1 is LGHNT and CDR2 is FRNRAP. This CDR3 is 14 amino acids long. V lost 5 bases to trimming and J lost 6 bases, with 16 bases between them. This chain's CDR3 is CASGTWTEGKTQYF. In DNA, the CDR3 is TGTGCTAGTGGTACCTGGACAGAAGGGAAGACCCAGTACTTC.

This clonotype was counted a few times. The chain recombines TRBV2 with TRBJ2-2; D remains unclear. V was clipped by 3 bases and J by 3 bases, with 5 bases between them. Germline lookup yields CDR1 SNHLY and CDR2 FYNNEI. This CDR3 comprises 13 residues. The DNA for the CDR3 is TGTGCCAGCAGTGAGGAGTACACCGGGGAGCTGTTTTTT. Translation: CASSEEYTGELFF.

The table lists this clonotype with a few counts. V gene TRBV3-1 combines with J gene TRBJ1-2, with 7 nucleotides matching TRBD1. Germline CDR1 is LGHDT and CDR2 is YNNKEL (reference sequence). V shed 3 bases and J 3 bases; nucleotides not matched to a gene: 1. The length of the CDR3 is 13 residues. The CDR3 DNA follows: TGTGCCAGCAGCCACGGACAGGACTATGGCTACACCTTC. Translation: CASSHGQDYGYTF.

This clonotype was counted only a few times. V usage is TRBV5-1 and J usage is TRBJ2-5; TRBD2 is a possible D gene (5 bases). CDR3 length: 17 amino acids. Trimming removed 0 bases at V and 2 bases at J, with 17 bases between. Germline lookup yields CDR1 SGHRS and CDR2 YFSETQ. The CDR3 sequence is CASSLALAGALQETQYF. The CDR3, as DNA: TGCGCCAGCAGCTTGGCCTTGGCGGGCGCCTTACAAGAGACCCAGTACTTC.

The rearrangement links TRBV24-1 to TRBJ2-3; D not certain. CDR3 length: 13 amino acids. CDR1 and CDR2 (germline): KGHDR, SFDVKD. V gave up 4 bases and J gave up 1 base, with 5 bases separating them. CDR3 sequence: CATSERGTDTQYF. The CDR3, as DNA: TGTGCCACCAGTGAAAGGGGCACAGATACGCAGTATTTT.

This clonotype was observed a few times. The rearrangement uses TRBV20-1 and TRBJ2-7, with 7 bases that match TRBD1. There are 16 residues in the CDR3. V was clipped by 3 bases and J by 5 bases; unmatched bases: 16. Per the germline V gene, CDR1 is DFQATT and CDR2 is SNEGSKA (reference sequence). CDR3: CSARKVKTGVMDEQYF. The CDR3 bases are TGCAGTGCTAGGAAGGTTAAAACAGGGGTCATGGACGAGCAGTACTTC.

This clonotype came up a few times. The gene calls are TRBV2 and TRBJ2-1, with D tentatively TRBD1 (5 bases). The germline V and J ends were trimmed by 4 bases and 8 bases, with 15 bases remaining between them. Germline CDR1 is SNHLY and CDR2 is FYNNEI. The CDR3 contains 14 residues. CDR3 residues: CASSGQPGLDEQFF. The DNA for the CDR3 is TGTGCCAGCAGTGGACAGCCCGGTTTGGATGAGCAGTTCTTC.

The V call is TRBV4-2, the J call TRBJ1-5; no reliable D call. The CDR3 runs 16 residues. Trimming pared 0 bases from V and 6 bases from J, leaving 15 bases between. CDR1 is LGHNA, CDR2 YNFKEQ, per germline. CDR3 protein: CASSQDGRHDGQPQHF. CDR3 DNA sequence: TGTGCCAGCAGCCAAGACGGTCGGCACGATGGTCAGCCCCAGCATTTT.

The chain couples TRBV4-2 to TRBJ2-4; the match to TRBD1 covers 8 bases. CDR3 length equals 18 residues. CDR1 LGHNA and CDR2 YNFKEQ come from the germline V gene. Trimming cost V 3 bases and J 1 base; bases outside gene matches: 11. The CDR3 sequence: CASSQSNRGKFAKNIQYF. CDR3 bases: TGTGCCAGCAGCCAGTCAAACAGGGGGAAGTTTGCCAAAAACATTCAGTACTTC.

This clonotype has more than one count but fewer than ten. V and J are TRBV18 and TRBJ2-3; D remains ambiguous. With 0 bases removed from V and 0 bases from J, the gap between germline ends came to 10 bases. This CDR3 spans 16 amino acids. CDR1 is KGHSH, CDR2 LQKENI, per germline. CDR3 bases: TGTGCCAGCTCACCACCGATCCCGATTAGCACAGATACGCAGTATTTT. It specifies CASSPPIPISTDTQYF. Filled out from reference TRBV18 and TRBJ2-3, the complete variable domain reads NAGVMQNPRHLVRRRGQEARLRCSPMKGHSHVYWYRQLPEEGLKFMVYLQKENIIDESGMPKERFSAEFPKEGPSILRIQQVVRGDSAAYFCASSPPIPISTDTQYFGPGTRLTVL.

This chain links TRBV23-1 with TRBJ1-4; TRBD1 matches 9 bases. TRBV23-1 is filed as an ORF, its function uncertain. CDR3 length: 15 amino acids. V lost 2 bases and J lost 7; bases outside the gene matches: 5. This chain's CDR3 is CASSQHRGRREKLFF. The CDR3 DNA is TGCGCCAGCAGTCAACACAGGGGGCGGCGTGAAAAACTGTTTTTT.

The rearrangement uses TRBV12-3 or TRBV12-4 and TRBJ1-6; maybe TRBD1 (5 bases). This CDR3 is built from 15 residues. V lost 0 bases and J lost 7, with 10 bases in between. The CDR3 is CASSLAGVGNSPLHF. In DNA form, the CDR3 reads TGTGCCAGCAGTTTAGCGGGGGTCGGGAATTCACCCCTCCACTTT.

The genes are TRBV7-9 and TRBJ2-2; TRBD2 matches at 9 bases. The germline CDR1 and CDR2 sequences are SEHNR and FQNEAQ (reference sequence). J lost 5 bases, V lost 5 bases, and 18 bases had no gene match. The length of the CDR3 is 19 residues. The CDR3 DNA follows: TGTGCCAGCAGCCTCCTGAACTGGCGGGAGGGCCGGAGGACCGGGGAGCTGTTTTTT. Its protein is CASSLLNWREGRRTGELFF.

This clonotype has only a few counts. The V gene is TRBV9, the J gene TRBJ1-3; D is unclear. Germline V lookup: CDR1 SGDLS, CDR2 YYNGEE. Trimming pared 3 bases from V and 4 bases from J, leaving 8 bases between. The CDR3 length is 13 residues. CDR3 sequence (DNA): TGTGCCAGCAGCGGGGGTGGCGGAAACACCATATATTTT. It is translated as CASSGGGGNTIYF.

To note about this clonotype: This clone may be a read error of a much larger clone one base away. The gene calls are TRBV27 and TRBJ2-4, with 7 bases fitting TRBD1. V was pared by 6 bases and J by 1 base, with 12 bases of the junction left unmatched. Germline V gene sequence: CDR1 MNHEY, CDR2 SMNVEV (reference sequence). The CDR3 contains 17 residues. The CDR3 DNA sequence: TGTGCCAGCAGGTCCATTAGGGGGCCGTGGGCCAAAAACATTCAGTACTTC. Protein: CASRSIRGPWAKNIQYF.

This clonotype was found a few times. The genes are TRBV6-1 and TRBJ2-4; TRBD1 might be the D (7 bases). V dropped 2 bases and J dropped 7 bases, with 12 bases sitting between them. Germline assignment: CDR1 MNHNS and CDR2 SASEGT. The CDR3 is made up of 14 amino acids. The CDR3 DNA is TGTGCCAGCAGTGAAATCAGGGGGGTGAACATTCAGTACTTC. Protein sequence: CASSEIRGVNIQYF.

This chain uses TRBV10-3 with TRBJ1-1, with 9 bases fitting TRBD1. The CDR3 is made up of 13 amino acids. Trimming cost V 6 bases and J 6 bases; bases outside gene matches: 5. CDR1 is ENHRY and CDR2 is SYGVKD in the germline V gene. CDR3 sequence: CAIRGQGEAEAFF. CDR3 coding DNA: TGTGCCATCAGGGGACAGGGAGAGGCTGAAGCTTTCTTT.

V gene TRBV29-1 combines with J gene TRBJ2-5, with 7 bases lining up with TRBD1. This CDR3 contains 12 residues. CDR1 is SQVTM and CDR2 is ANQGSEA in the germline V gene. The V and J ends lost 7 bases and 1 base, in that order; junction bases with no gene match: 3. Here the CDR3 reads CSGRQGQETQYF. The CDR3 DNA is TGCAGCGGCCGACAGGGCCAAGAGACCCAGTACTTC.